This T cell receptor (beta chain) came from a study of blood T cell repertoires in COVID-19. Background on the study: Samples of COVID-19 (acute and convalescent) were obtained from the United States, Italy and Spain. Nucleic acid was either cDNA or gDNA, and it came from T cells, B-cell-depleted T cells, or PBMCs.

Sequencing used immunoSEQ multiplex PCR; TCRdb keeps in-frame clones, though not all of them. The repertoire has approximately 68,000 clones, around 80% of them found once; the top ten carry over 8.5%. This CDR3 is 14 amino acids long. CDR1 and CDR2 from the germline V gene are SGHDT and YYEEEE. V was cut by 0 bases and J by 3 bases, with 9 bases left in between. The specimen was peripheral blood. This TCR came from a human donor in a cohort sampled during active COVID-19. The chain uses TRBV5-6 and TRBJ1-2; D unclear. This CDR3 reads CASSLGRRDYGYTF. The CDR3 DNA reads TGTGCCAGCAGCTTGGGGAGGCGAGACTATGGCTACACCTTC.